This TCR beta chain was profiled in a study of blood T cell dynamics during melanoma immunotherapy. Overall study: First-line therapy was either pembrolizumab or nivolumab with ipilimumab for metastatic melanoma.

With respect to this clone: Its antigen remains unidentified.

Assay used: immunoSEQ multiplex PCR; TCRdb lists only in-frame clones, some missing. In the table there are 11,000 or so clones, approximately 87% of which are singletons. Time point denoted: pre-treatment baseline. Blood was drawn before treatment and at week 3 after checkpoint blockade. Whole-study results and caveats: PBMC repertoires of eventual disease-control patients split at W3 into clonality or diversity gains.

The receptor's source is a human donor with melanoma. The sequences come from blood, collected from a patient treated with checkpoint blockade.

The CDR3 region has the DNA TGTGCCAGCATCCTGCAGGGAACCTCCTATAATTCACCCCTCCACTTT. It is translated as CASILQGTSYNSPLHF. The chain recombines TRBV2 with TRBJ1-6; the D gene is possibly TRBD1 (5 bases). The CDR3 has 16 residues. The V gene's germline CDR1 is SNHLY and CDR2 FYNNEI. Trimming cost V 7 bases and J 0 bases, with 13 bases left between them.